This TCR beta chain was identified during a study of CD8 T cells in ankylosing spondylitis. Study-wide results and caveats: What seemed typical of ankylosing spondylitis blood was a TCR beta motif built from roughly eight highly homologous variants. Disease-associated clones were reportedly significantly overrepresented in matched ankylosing spondylitis synovial fluid. Earlier work had already found some motif variants in reactive arthritis synovial fluid and blood.

A note on this clonotype: Its antigen is as yet unknown.

TCRdb re-called the 5' RACE reads through MiXCR, storing one row per CDR3 protein. The data show roughly 180,000 distinct CDR3 sequences, 9.8% seen once. This CDR3 spans 16 amino acids. Germline CDR1 and CDR2: SGHNT and YYREEE (reference sequence). V trimming: 4 bases; J trimming: 4 bases; junction bases outside the gene matches: 7. The material sequenced was blood, either unsorted or a sorted T cell fraction (not recorded which). The clonotype originates from a female donor with ankylosing spondylitis or in good health (not recorded which). The chain links TRBV5-4 to TRBJ2-3, with 12 nucleotides matching TRBD2. As DNA, the CDR3 is TGTGCCAGCAGCCATTCTAGCGGGAGGGATGCAGATACGCAGTATTTT. Protein: CASSHSSGRDADTQYF.